This TCR beta chain is drawn from a study of OX40 agonist ivuxolimab in advanced cancers. Sequencing used immunoSEQ multiplex PCR; TCRdb keeps in-frame clones, though not all of them. Of tens of thousands of clones in the sample, 85% were seen once. The CDR3 totals 15 residues. Germline values: CDR1 MNHNS, CDR2 SASEGT. The V end was cut by 2 bases, the J end by 6 bases, with 16 bases between. V gene TRBV6-1 combines with J gene TRBJ1-1; D gene unclear. This clonotype was obtained from an adult with an advanced solid tumor such as melanoma, head and neck, liver or kidney cancer. The sequencing used CD4+ or CD8+ T cells sorted from blood, collected in a trial of the OX40 agonist ivuxolimab. The CDR3 loop is CASSEYTREQAEAFF. DNA of the CDR3: TGTGCCAGCAGTGAATACACACGGGAGCAGGCTGAAGCTTTCTTT.